The source of this TCR beta chain is a study of cytomegalovirus exposure and HLA in healthy donors. Study-wide results and limits: There were three CMV-associated chains whose specificity for CMV antigens was confirmed in vitro.

On this clone itself: The antigen remains unidentified.

The table came from immunoSEQ multiplex PCR; TCRdb's copy has only in-frame clones and leaves some out. This table has about 130,000 clones, nearly 90% appearing once. Germline V gives CDR1 SGHTA, CDR2 FQGNSA. V gave up 6 bases and J gave up 5 bases, with 16 bases separating them. The CDR3 contains 15 residues. This chain connects TRBV7-2 to TRBJ1-4, with a weak D call TRBD1 (6 bases). This TCR was sampled from a young woman in good health and CMV-seropositive. Material: PBMCs. The CDR3 region is CASRFAGTQNEKLFF. The CDR3 bases are TGTGCCAGCAGATTCGCCGGGACACAAAATGAAAAACTGTTTTTT.